A single sample gave rise to the 2 T cell receptor beta chains below, sequenced in a study of CD8+CD57+ T cells in acquired aplastic anemia. Profiling that covered TCR beta VDJ and CDR3 relied on genomic DNA as its template. MiXCR was run by TCRdb on the reads, yielding one entry per CDR3 protein. This table holds more than 150,000 distinct CDR3 sequences, about three fifths found once. Specimen: sorted CD4+, CD8+, or CD8+CD57+ T cells (not recorded which) from PBMCs. All receptors derive from a human donor with severe aplastic anemia or a healthy control (not recorded which).

This chain links TRBV25-1 with TRBJ1-2, with TRBD1 as a possible D gene (6 bases). V was cut by 5 bases and J by 6 bases, with 19 bases left in between. The CDR3 runs 15 residues. CDR1 and CDR2 (germline): MGHDK, SYGVNS. The CDR3 spells CASSTWEGGGHGYTF. The CDR3 nucleotides read TGTGCCAGCAGTACTTGGGAGGGGGGGGGTCATGGCTACACCTTC.

The J gene is TRBJ1-2, the V gene TRBV7-8; D ambiguous. Germline CDR1 and CDR2: SGHVS and FQNEAQ. V shed 1 base and J shed 6 bases, with 9 bases lying between them. The CDR3 consists of 13 residues. The CDR3 region is CASSLVTADGYTF. The CDR3 nucleotides read TGTGCCAGCAGCTTAGTAACGGCTGATGGCTACACCTTC.